One sample yielded the 26 T cell receptor beta chains listed below, sequenced in a study of cytomegalovirus exposure and HLA in healthy donors. Use of 60 Vbeta and 13 Jbeta primers characterized the PCR. The assay was immunoSEQ multiplex PCR, and TCRdb's table has in-frame clones only and misses some. This sample has more than 130,000 clones, with 80% found just once. The sequenced material came from PBMCs. The receptors here all came from a male donor in good health and CMV-seronegative.

This rearrangement joins TRBV4-3 to TRBJ2-6, with TRBD2 as a possible D gene (5 bases). Germline V gives CDR1 LGHNA, CDR2 YSLEER. The CDR3 is 15 residues long. With 4 bases removed from V and 1 base from J, the gap between germline ends came to 8 bases. Here the CDR3 DNA reads TGCGCCAGCAGCCCCGGGGTATCTGGGGCCAACGTCCTGACTTTC. This translates into CASSPGVSGANVLTF.

This chain connects TRBV14 to TRBJ2-7; D is uncertain. Germline assignment: CDR1 SGHDN and CDR2 FVKESK. Trimming removed 2 bases at V and 8 bases at J, with 13 bases between. This CDR3 has 13 amino acids. CDR3 in DNA: TGTGCCAGCAGCCAATCCTTCATTTCTAAGCAGTACTTC. Its protein product is CASSQSFISKQYF.

This chain uses TRBV4-2 with TRBJ2-1; D is perhaps TRBD2 (7 bases). The CDR3 contains 15 residues. The germline CDR1 and CDR2 sequences are LGHNA and YNFKEQ. V lost 1 base and J lost 8, with 15 bases in between. In DNA, the CDR3 is TGTGCCAGCAGCCAAGGAGGGGGGGGGCCCCATGAGCAGTTCTTC. Translated, it gives CASSQGGGGPHEQFF.

The chain couples TRBV5-1 to TRBJ2-1, with TRBD2 identical over 8 bases. With V trimmed by 4 bases and J by 6 bases, 15 bases remained unmatched. This CDR3 region has 17 residues. Germline CDR1 SGHRS, CDR2 YFSETQ. CDR3 bases: TGCGCCAGCAGCGTTGGGGGGGGGCTAGCGGGTTTCAATGAGCAGTTCTTC. It specifies CASSVGGGLAGFNEQFF.

The chain joins TRBV11-1 to TRBJ2-1; D gene unclear. Germline CDR1 and CDR2: SGHAT and FQDESV (reference sequence). The CDR3 extends over 11 amino acids. The ends were cut back, 4 bases at V and 5 bases at J, with 3 bases in the middle. The CDR3 bases are TGTGCCAGCAGCTCTCACAATGAGCAGTTCTTC. Translated: CASSSHNEQFF.

The chain combines TRBV7-8 with TRBJ1-2; D gene uncertain. The CDR3 totals 14 residues. The V end was cut by 2 bases, the J end by 8 bases, with 15 bases between. Germline-derived CDR1 and CDR2 are SGHVS and FQNEAQ. The CDR3 here is CASSLPGNLVGYTF. For the CDR3, the DNA is TGTGCCAGCAGCTTACCGGGGAACTTGGTCGGCTACACCTTC. Full variable domain (outside the CDR3, taken from reference TRBV7-8 and TRBJ1-2): GAGVSQSPRYKVAKRGQDVALRCDPISGHVSLFWYQQALGQGPEFLTYFQNEAQLDKSGLPSDRFFAERPEGSVSTLKIQRTQQEDSAVYLCASSLPGNLVGYTFGSGTRLTVV.

The chain uses TRBV6-1 and TRBJ1-3; TRBD1 might be the D (5 bases). Germline CDR1 MNHNS, CDR2 SASEGT. V lost 3 bases and J 0 bases, leaving 9 bases between the germline ends. The CDR3 runs to 15 residues. The CDR3 DNA reads as TGTGCCAGCAGTGAGTACAGGTACTCTGGAAACACCATATATTTT. Its protein is CASSEYRYSGNTIYF.

The chain is built from TRBV5-1 and TRBJ2-1; TRBD2 matches at 11 bases. The CDR3 is 15 residues long. Trimming at V came to 5 bases and at J to 4 bases, leaving 5 bases not matched to a gene. Germline CDR1 is SGHRS and CDR2 is YFSETQ. The CDR3 loop is CASSPSGGQYNEQFF. In nucleotides, the CDR3 is TGCGCCAGCAGTCCTAGCGGGGGGCAATACAATGAGCAGTTCTTC.

This chain joins TRBV5-4 and TRBJ2-3, with D possibly matching TRBD1 (6 bases). CDR3 length: 15 amino acids. V lost 2 bases, J lost 3 bases, and 13 bases lay in between. Germline values: CDR1 SGHNT, CDR2 YYREEE (reference sequence). DNA of the CDR3: TGTGCCAGCAGCTTAATAGGACAGACTACAGATACGCAGTATTTT. It encodes CASSLIGQTTDTQYF. Variable domain in full (rest from reference TRBV5-4 and TRBJ2-3): ETGVTQSPTHLIKTRGQQVTLRCSSQSGHNTVSWYQQALGQGPQFIFQYYREEENGRGNFPPRFSGLQFPNYSSELNVNALELDDSALYLCASSLIGQTTDTQYFGPGTRLTVL.

CDR3 nucleotides: TGCGCCAGCAGAGGCCGTGGGACAGATATGAACACTGAAGCTTTCTTT. This codes for CASRGRGTDMNTEAFF. The chain couples TRBV5-1 to TRBJ1-1; 7 bases are shared with TRBD1. CDR3 length: 16 amino acids. The ends lost 5 bases at V and 0 bases at J; junction bases unmatched: 10. Per the germline V gene, CDR1 is SGHRS and CDR2 is YFSETQ.

V gene TRBV11-1 combines with J gene TRBJ2-2; 8 bases align to TRBD1. Losses at the gene ends were 6 bases for V and 5 bases for J; bases not matched to a gene: 8. CDR1 and CDR2 from the germline V gene are SGHAT and FQDESV (reference sequence). The length of the CDR3 is 15 residues. The CDR3 bases are TGTGCCAGCAGACCCGGACAGGGCAAGACCGGGGAGCTGTTTTTT. Its protein is CASRPGQGKTGELFF.

V is TRBV5-1 and J is TRBJ1-6; D unclear. Deletions cut 0 bases from V and 7 bases from J, with 8 bases between. Germline values: CDR1 SGHRS, CDR2 YFSETQ. The CDR3 extends over 14 amino acids. CDR3 nucleotide sequence: TGCGCCAGCAGCTTGGGGCAGGTAAATTCACCCCTCCACTTT. Its translation is CASSLGQVNSPLHF.

This chain links TRBV7-2 with TRBJ1-1, with D unresolved. CDR1 and CDR2 from the germline V gene are SGHTA and FQGNSA. This CDR3 has 14 residues. The V gene lost 6 bases and the J gene lost 5 bases, with 16 bases spanning the gap. The CDR3 reads CASRLTRGKTEAFF. In DNA, the CDR3 is TGTGCCAGCAGGCTAACCCGAGGCAAAACTGAAGCTTTCTTT.

The V gene is TRBV5-1, the J gene TRBJ2-5, with D possibly being TRBD2 (6 bases). The CDR3 consists of 17 residues. Trimming took 0 bases from V and 3 from J, leaving 18 bases between them. Germline lookup yields CDR1 SGHRS and CDR2 YFSETQ. CDR3 sequence reads: CASSLARTSTPEETQYF. The CDR3 DNA reads TGCGCCAGCAGCTTGGCCCGTACTAGCACACCGGAAGAGACCCAGTACTTC.

The V gene is TRBV2, the J gene TRBJ1-5; D perhaps matches TRBD1 (5 bases). The germline V gene has CDR1 SNHLY and CDR2 FYNNEI. V lost 6 bases and J 8 bases, leaving 11 bases between the germline ends. The CDR3 loop spans 12 amino acids. CDR3 in amino acids: CASRSRGEPQHF. The CDR3 coding sequence is TGTGCCAGCAGGTCAAGGGGTGAGCCCCAGCATTTT.

The CDR3 reads CSALASGGTTDTQYF. DNA of the CDR3: TGCAGCGCCCTGGCCAGCGGGGGGACCACAGATACGCAGTATTTT. The V gene is TRBV29-1, the J gene TRBJ2-3; 9 bases line up with TRBD2. With 7 bases clipped from V and 2 bases from J, the junction kept 10 bases outside the gene matches. This CDR3 contains 15 residues. Germline V gives CDR1 SQVTM, CDR2 ANQGSEA.

This rearrangement joins TRBV4-2 to TRBJ1-4; 8 nucleotides line up with TRBD1. J gave up 5 bases and V 4 bases, and 6 bases lay outside the gene matches. CDR1 LGHNA and CDR2 YNFKEQ come from the germline V gene. The CDR3 contains 15 residues. CDR3 sequence (DNA): TGTGCCAGCAGCCGAACGACAGGGGACAATGAAAAACTGTTTTTT. Its translation is CASSRTTGDNEKLFF.

This chain connects TRBV4-2 to TRBJ2-1; D perhaps matches TRBD2 (6 bases). The germline V and J ends were trimmed by 4 bases and 4 bases, with 17 bases remaining between them. Germline-derived CDR1 and CDR2 are LGHNA and YNFKEQ. CDR3 length: 16 amino acids. The CDR3 DNA sequence: TGTGCCAGCAGCCCCGATATCGGGGGTGGGTACAATGAGCAGTTCTTC. It specifies CASSPDIGGGYNEQFF.

The V and J genes are TRBV9 and TRBJ2-5, with D possibly being TRBD2 (7 bases). There are 14 residues in the CDR3. V was trimmed by 2 bases and J by 4 bases, leaving 12 bases between them. The germline V gene encodes CDR1 SGDLS and CDR2 YYNGEE. The CDR3 DNA reads TGTGCCAGCAGCGTCGACGCGGGGGCAGAGACCCAGTACTTC. It encodes CASSVDAGAETQYF.

The V gene is TRBV6-1, the J gene TRBJ2-7; D may be TRBD2 (5 bases). The germline gives CDR1 MNHNS, CDR2 SASEGT. The CDR3 runs 12 residues. Trimming removed 2 bases from V and 4 bases from J, with 6 bases in between. The CDR3 coding sequence is TGTGCCAGCAGTGAAACGGGGTACGAGCAGTACTTC. Protein: CASSETGYEQYF.

This clone came up once. This rearrangement joins TRBV5-1 to TRBJ1-2; TRBD1 is a possible D gene (5 bases). With 0 bases removed from V and 7 bases from J, the gap between germline ends came to 13 bases. Germline V gene data show CDR1 as SGHRS and CDR2 as YFSETQ. The CDR3 has 14 residues. CDR3 coding DNA: TGCGCCAGCAGCTTGGGTCCCAGGGCTTCTGGCTACACCTTC. Translation gives CASSLGPRASGYTF.

The J gene is TRBJ1-1, the V gene TRBV5-1; 8 positions agree with TRBD1. The V gene end was trimmed by 0 bases and the J gene end by 4 bases; junction bases not matched to a gene: 11. The CDR3 sequence is 17 residues long. Germline CDR1 is SGHRS and CDR2 is YFSETQ. The CDR3 sequence: CASSLADRVASGTEAFF. The CDR3 nucleotides read TGCGCCAGCAGCTTGGCGGACAGGGTTGCCTCGGGCACTGAAGCTTTCTTT.

The chain recombines TRBV6-5 with TRBJ1-2; 10 bases match TRBD1. This CDR3 region has 16 residues. Looked up from germline, CDR1 is MNHEY and CDR2 is SVGAGI. Trimming at V came to 2 bases and at J to 4 bases, leaving 7 bases not matched to a gene. In DNA, the CDR3 is TGTGCCAGCAGTTACCAGCCGGGACAGGGGTCCTATGGCTACACCTTC. Amino acids: CASSYQPGQGSYGYTF.

V gene TRBV4-3 combines with J gene TRBJ2-3; D is undetermined. V dropped 0 bases and J dropped 2 bases, with 12 bases sitting between them. The CDR3 runs to 16 residues. CDR1 and CDR2 from the germline V gene are LGHNA and YSLEER. The CDR3 DNA sequence: TGCGCCAGCAGCCAAGAATCCAGTCTGAACACAGATACGCAGTATTTT. It yields the protein CASSQESSLNTDTQYF.

The V and J genes are TRBV15 and TRBJ2-3; maybe TRBD1 (6 bases). Trimming removed 0 bases at V and 6 bases at J, with 7 bases between. Looked up from germline, CDR1 is LNHNV and CDR2 is YYDKDF (reference sequence). The CDR3 runs to 13 residues. The CDR3 reads CATSRDQGDTQYF. The CDR3 nucleotides read TGTGCCACCAGCAGAGATCAGGGGGATACGCAGTATTTT.

The V call is TRBV28, the J call TRBJ1-5, with 12 nucleotides matching TRBD1. The CDR3 has 13 amino acids. Germline V CDR1 and CDR2: MDHEN, SYDVKM. J was trimmed by 7 bases and V by 8 bases; bases with no gene match: 3. DNA for the CDR3: TGTGCCAGCGGGGGACAGGGGGCCCAGCCCCAGCATTTT. Its translation: CASGGQGAQPQHF.